A selection of T cell receptor beta chains follows, all from one sample in a study of blood T cells in healthy people across ages. TCRdb redid the calling of the 5' RACE reads with MiXCR, one entry per CDR3 protein. The sample comprises about 640,000 distinct CDR3 sequences, under 65% of which are singletons, and 30% to 40% rests with the top ten. Sequencing was done on a sample of blood. The receptor set was obtained from a man in his sixties in good health. Each CDR3 is given with its conserved first and last residue. Fields, in order: V gene, D gene, clone size, J gene, CDR3 protein, CDR3 DNA. D genes are given only for firm matches. Expanded clones are given a class, and other clones once, few, many or no size at all.

v_call: TRBV12-3/TRBV12-4
d_call: NA
clone_size: NA
j_call: TRBJ1-2
cdr3_aa: CASKRGARDGYTF
cdr3_nt: TGTGCCAGCAAAAGGGGGGCTAGAGATGGCTACACCTTC

v_call: TRBV20-1
d_call: NA
clone_size: NA
j_call: TRBJ2-1
cdr3_aa: CSAAKDGGQETQFF
cdr3_nt: TGCAGTGCGGCAAAAGACGGGGGGCAAGAGACCCAGTTCTTC

v_call: TRBV5-1
d_call: NA
clone_size: NA
j_call: TRBJ2-1
cdr3_aa: CASSLGGLARSYNEQFF
cdr3_nt: TGCGCCAGCAGCTTGGGGGGGCTAGCTAGGTCCTACAATGAGCAGTTCTTC

v_call: TRBV29-1
d_call: NA
clone_size: NA
j_call: TRBJ2-5
cdr3_aa: CSVARAQETQYF
cdr3_nt: TGCAGCGTTGCCAGGGCCCAAGAGACCCAGTACTTC

v_call: TRBV7-2
d_call: NA
clone_size: NA
j_call: TRBJ2-3
cdr3_aa: CASSLESTDTQYF
cdr3_nt: TGTGCCAGCAGCCTGGAAAGCACAGATACGCAGTATTTT

v_call: TRBV20-1
d_call: TRBD1
clone_size: NA
j_call: TRBJ1-2
cdr3_aa: CSARDYRGGYYGYTF
cdr3_nt: TGCAGTGCTAGAGACTACAGGGGGGGGTACTATGGCTACACCTTC

v_call: TRBV29-1
d_call: NA
clone_size: NA
j_call: TRBJ1-5
cdr3_aa: CSVDGGHDGPQHF
cdr3_nt: TGCAGCGTTGATGGCGGCCACGATGGTCCCCAGCATTTT

v_call: TRBV7-9
d_call: NA
clone_size: few
j_call: TRBJ2-5
cdr3_aa: CASSLYPGQETQYF
cdr3_nt: TGTGCCAGCAGCTTATACCCGGGGCAAGAGACCCAGTACTTC

v_call: TRBV2
d_call: NA
clone_size: NA
j_call: TRBJ2-5
cdr3_aa: CASSRSRRETQYF
cdr3_nt: TGTGCCAGCAGTAGGTCTAGGAGGGAGACCCAGTACTTC

v_call: TRBV5-1
d_call: TRBD1
clone_size: NA
j_call: TRBJ2-6
cdr3_aa: CASSLHLTGSPGANVLTF
cdr3_nt: TGCGCCAGCAGCTTGCATCTGACAGGGAGCCCTGGGGCCAACGTCCTGACTTTC

v_call: TRBV6-1
d_call: NA
clone_size: NA
j_call: TRBJ2-1
cdr3_aa: CASSAPINEQFF
cdr3_nt: TGTGCCAGCAGTGCCCCCATTAATGAGCAGTTCTTC

v_call: TRBV29-1
d_call: NA
clone_size: NA
j_call: TRBJ1-5
cdr3_aa: CSVTQGDQPQHF
cdr3_nt: TGCAGCGTCACACAGGGAGATCAGCCCCAGCATTTT

v_call: TRBV25-1
d_call: NA
clone_size: NA
j_call: TRBJ1-1
cdr3_aa: CASSSNAGVNTEAFF
cdr3_nt: TGTGCCAGCAGCTCTAACGCGGGGGTGAACACTGAAGCTTTCTTT

v_call: TRBV20-1
d_call: TRBD2
clone_size: NA
j_call: TRBJ2-1
cdr3_aa: CSASSSGGVLGNEQFF
cdr3_nt: TGCAGTGCTAGCTCAAGCGGGGGAGTACTAGGGAATGAGCAGTTCTTC

v_call: TRBV3-1
d_call: NA
clone_size: few
j_call: TRBJ2-7
cdr3_aa: CASSPNRAYEQYF
cdr3_nt: TGTGCCAGCAGCCCGAACAGGGCCTACGAGCAGTACTTC

v_call: TRBV5-1
d_call: TRBD2
clone_size: few
j_call: TRBJ2-4
cdr3_aa: CASSPGPGGNIQYF
cdr3_nt: TGCGCCAGCAGCCCCGGTCCGGGGGGAAACATTCAGTACTTC

v_call: TRBV7-2
d_call: NA
clone_size: NA
j_call: TRBJ2-7
cdr3_aa: CASSLNRGMGEQYF
cdr3_nt: TGTGCCAGCAGCTTAAACCGGGGTATGGGCGAGCAGTACTTC

v_call: TRBV29-1
d_call: TRBD2
clone_size: NA
j_call: TRBJ2-7
cdr3_aa: CSVAVGRASGEQYF
cdr3_nt: TGCAGCGTTGCCGTTGGGAGGGCCTCGGGCGAGCAGTACTTC

v_call: TRBV2
d_call: NA
clone_size: NA
j_call: TRBJ2-3
cdr3_aa: CASSVRAADTQYF
cdr3_nt: TGTGCCAGCAGTGTCAGGGCGGCAGATACGCAGTATTTT

v_call: TRBV6-5
d_call: NA
clone_size: few
j_call: TRBJ2-5
cdr3_aa: CASSYQGKQFF
cdr3_nt: TGTGCCAGCAGTTACCAGGGCAAGCAGTTTTTC

v_call: TRBV2
d_call: TRBD1
clone_size: NA
j_call: TRBJ2-7
cdr3_aa: CASSMTGGSDEQYF
cdr3_nt: TGTGCCAGCAGTATGACAGGGGGTAGCGACGAGCAGTACTTC

v_call: TRBV20-1
d_call: TRBD1
clone_size: few
j_call: TRBJ2-1
cdr3_aa: CSADGDSLRSQFF
cdr3_nt: TGCAGTGCGGATGGGGACAGCCTCCGATCGCAGTTCTTC

v_call: TRBV4-1
d_call: TRBD2
clone_size: NA
j_call: TRBJ2-2
cdr3_aa: CASSPLTSGRNTGELFF
cdr3_nt: TGCGCCAGCAGCCCTCTAACTAGCGGGAGGAACACCGGGGAGCTGTTTTTT

v_call: TRBV27
d_call: NA
clone_size: NA
j_call: TRBJ2-5
cdr3_aa: CASSFGGGRQETQYF
cdr3_nt: TGTGCCAGCAGTTTCGGAGGGGGCCGCCAAGAGACCCAGTACTTC

v_call: TRBV10-3
d_call: NA
clone_size: NA
j_call: TRBJ1-2
cdr3_aa: CAISDRAPGYGYTF
cdr3_nt: TGTGCCATCAGTGATCGGGCGCCTGGCTATGGCTACACCTTC

v_call: TRBV20-1
d_call: TRBD2
clone_size: NA
j_call: TRBJ2-7
cdr3_aa: CSAREAGGWTSGGSSSYEQYF
cdr3_nt: TGCAGTGCTAGAGAGGCGGGAGGTTGGACTAGCGGGGGATCGAGCTCCTACGAGCAGTACTTC

v_call: TRBV3-1
d_call: NA
clone_size: once
j_call: TRBJ2-7
cdr3_aa: CASSQDGSIYEQYF
cdr3_nt: TGTGCCAGCAGCCAAGACGGGTCGATCTACGAGCAGTACTTC

v_call: TRBV5-6
d_call: TRBD1
clone_size: NA
j_call: TRBJ2-7
cdr3_aa: CASSGTGLPYEQYF
cdr3_nt: TGTGCCAGCAGCGGGACAGGGTTACCCTACGAGCAGTACTTC

v_call: TRBV3-1
d_call: NA
clone_size: NA
j_call: TRBJ2-5
cdr3_aa: CASSKGRAVQETQYF
cdr3_nt: TGTGCCAGCAGCAAGGGACGAGCGGTCCAAGAGACCCAGTACTTC

v_call: TRBV29-1
d_call: TRBD1
clone_size: few
j_call: TRBJ1-2
cdr3_aa: CSVEGTGQGSSGYTF
cdr3_nt: TGCAGCGTTGAAGGAACGGGACAGGGAAGCTCTGGCTACACCTTC

v_call: TRBV25-1
d_call: TRBD1
clone_size: NA
j_call: TRBJ1-4
cdr3_aa: CARIGTDNEKLFF
cdr3_nt: TGTGCCAGGATCGGGACAGATAATGAAAAACTGTTTTTT

v_call: TRBV2
d_call: NA
clone_size: NA
j_call: TRBJ2-7
cdr3_aa: CASTVARHEQYF
cdr3_nt: TGTGCCAGCACCGTGGCTAGGCACGAGCAGTACTTC

v_call: TRBV20-1
d_call: NA
clone_size: NA
j_call: TRBJ1-6
cdr3_aa: CSAELRSSYNSPLHF
cdr3_nt: TGCAGCGCCGAGTTACGGAGCTCCTATAATTCACCCCTCCACTTT

v_call: TRBV10-3
d_call: TRBD1
clone_size: few
j_call: TRBJ1-1
cdr3_aa: CAISAGGGGTTEAFF
cdr3_nt: TGTGCCATCAGTGCAGGGGGCGGGGGAACGACTGAAGCTTTCTTT

v_call: TRBV6-5
d_call: NA
clone_size: NA
j_call: TRBJ2-1
cdr3_aa: CATTEPSYNEQFF
cdr3_nt: TGTGCCACGACGGAGCCTTCCTACAATGAGCAGTTCTTC

v_call: TRBV20-1
d_call: NA
clone_size: few
j_call: TRBJ2-6
cdr3_aa: CSASPVSGANVLTF
cdr3_nt: TGCAGTGCTAGTCCGGTTTCCGGGGCCAACGTCCTGACTTTC

v_call: TRBV28
d_call: TRBD1
clone_size: NA
j_call: TRBJ2-1
cdr3_aa: CASSSGQGPNEQFF
cdr3_nt: TGTGCCAGCAGTTCCGGACAGGGCCCCAATGAGCAGTTCTTC

v_call: TRBV6-5
d_call: NA
clone_size: many
j_call: TRBJ1-2
cdr3_aa: CASSPAGRYGGYTF
cdr3_nt: TGTGCCAGCAGCCCCGCGGGGCGGTACGGTGGCTACACCTTC

v_call: TRBV5-1
d_call: NA
clone_size: NA
j_call: TRBJ2-7
cdr3_aa: CASSGSRDGDPYEQYF
cdr3_nt: TGCGCCAGCAGCGGAAGCCGGGACGGTGATCCCTACGAGCAGTACTTC

v_call: TRBV20-1
d_call: TRBD2
clone_size: NA
j_call: TRBJ2-7
cdr3_aa: CSARDHRTSGNEQYF
cdr3_nt: TGCAGTGCTAGAGATCACAGGACTAGCGGGAACGAGCAGTACTTC

v_call: TRBV6-2/TRBV6-3
d_call: NA
clone_size: NA
j_call: TRBJ2-1
cdr3_aa: CASKLRSSYNEQFF
cdr3_nt: TGCGCCAGCAAATTGAGGAGCTCCTACAATGAGCAGTTCTTC

v_call: TRBV28
d_call: TRBD2
clone_size: NA
j_call: TRBJ2-7
cdr3_aa: CASRPPGGSYNEQYF
cdr3_nt: TGTGCCAGCAGACCTCCGGGGGGGTCCTACAATGAGCAGTACTTC

v_call: TRBV20-1
d_call: TRBD1
clone_size: once
j_call: TRBJ2-7
cdr3_aa: CSARVDRGRTYEQYF
cdr3_nt: TGCAGTGCTAGAGTCGACAGGGGGCGAACCTACGAGCAGTACTTC

v_call: TRBV5-1
d_call: NA
clone_size: once
j_call: TRBJ1-4
cdr3_aa: CASSPSGETNEKLFF
cdr3_nt: TGCGCCAGCAGTCCGTCAGGAGAAACTAATGAAAAACTGTTTTTT

v_call: TRBV15
d_call: NA
clone_size: NA
j_call: TRBJ1-1
cdr3_aa: CATSRARIYMNTEAFF
cdr3_nt: TGTGCCACCAGCAGAGCCCGAATATATATGAACACTGAAGCTTTCTTT